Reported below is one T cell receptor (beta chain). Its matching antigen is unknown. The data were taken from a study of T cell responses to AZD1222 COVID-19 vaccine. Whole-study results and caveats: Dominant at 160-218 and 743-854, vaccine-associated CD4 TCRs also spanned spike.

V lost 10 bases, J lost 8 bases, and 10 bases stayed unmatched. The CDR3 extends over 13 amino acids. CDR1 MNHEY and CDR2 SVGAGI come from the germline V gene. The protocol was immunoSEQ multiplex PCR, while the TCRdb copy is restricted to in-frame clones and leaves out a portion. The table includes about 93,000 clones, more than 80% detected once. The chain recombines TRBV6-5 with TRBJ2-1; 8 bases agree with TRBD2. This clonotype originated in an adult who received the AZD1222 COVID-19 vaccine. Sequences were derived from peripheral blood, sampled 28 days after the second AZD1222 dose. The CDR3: CATGTAGAYEQFF. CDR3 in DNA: TGTGCCACTGGAACAGCGGGAGCTTATGAGCAGTTCTTC.